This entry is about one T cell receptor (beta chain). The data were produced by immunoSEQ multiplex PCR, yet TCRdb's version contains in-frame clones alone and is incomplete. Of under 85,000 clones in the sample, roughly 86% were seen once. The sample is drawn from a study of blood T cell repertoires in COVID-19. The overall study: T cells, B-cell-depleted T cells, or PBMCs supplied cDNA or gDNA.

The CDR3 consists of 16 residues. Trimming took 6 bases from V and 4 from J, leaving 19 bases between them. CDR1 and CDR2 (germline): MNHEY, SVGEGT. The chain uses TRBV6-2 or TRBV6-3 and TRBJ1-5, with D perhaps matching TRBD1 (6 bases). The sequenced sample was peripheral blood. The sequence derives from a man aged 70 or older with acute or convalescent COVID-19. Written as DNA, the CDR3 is TGTGCCAGCAGCCCAACAACAGGGTTTACTAATCAGCCCCAGCATTTT. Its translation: CASSPTTGFTNQPQHF.